This T cell receptor (beta chain) was obtained from a study of human T cells and chemical hapten exposure. The wider study: Throughout a study of roughly 5.5 months, patients underwent weekly scalp administration of diphenylcyclopropenone doses.

This clonotype appeared a few times. TCRdb redid the calling of the RACE reads with MiXCR, one entry per CDR3 protein. The data hold some 350,000 distinct CDR3 sequences, with around 6% observed a single time. Germline CDR1 is SGHRS and CDR2 is YFSETQ. Trimming at V came to 4 bases and at J to 2 bases, leaving 9 bases not matched to a gene. This CDR3 has 15 residues. Documented time point: patch test 2, 6 weeks after DPC sensitization. Treatment in this sample: therapeutic diphenylcyclopropenone sensitization with weekly scalp DPC. This TCR came from a woman aged 18 to 35 with alopecia areata. Some clones in this sample may be carry-over from other donors' samples. The sample was whole blood, taken in connection with sensitization to the hapten diphenylcyclopropenone (DPC). The genes are TRBV5-1 and TRBJ2-7; 7 bases fit TRBD1. The CDR3 coding sequence is TGCGCCAGCAGCATATTCAGGACAGGAACCTACGAGCAGTACTTC. Translation gives CASSIFRTGTYEQYF.